Each of the 11 T cell receptor beta chains below was sequenced from the same sample in a study of T-cell reconstitution after alpha-beta-depleted transplantation in children. Unique molecular identifiers were incorporated during preparation of the TCRbeta library. MiXCR, applied by TCRdb to the PCR reads, yields one record per CDR3 protein. This table holds 450,000 to 600,000 distinct CDR3 sequences, roughly 13% found once. This specimen was PBMCs, mostly from graft donor cells, taken 360 days after TCRalphabeta/CD19-depleted stem cell transplant. These TCRs come from a male patient younger than 18 who had a stem cell transplant for acute myeloid leukemia, so the T cells may come from the graft donor.

V and J are TRBV4-3 and TRBJ2-2, with 8 bases matching TRBD2. The CDR3 is 18 residues long. The ends lost 5 bases at V and 6 bases at J; junction bases unmatched: 17. CDR1 and CDR2 from the germline V gene are LGHNA and YSLEER. This CDR3 is CASSSRLPSGSRSGELFF. The CDR3 DNA sequence: TGCGCCAGCAGCTCAAGACTCCCGAGCGGGAGTCGTTCCGGGGAGCTGTTTTTT.

This clonotype was seen a handful of times. The chain has TRBV2 and TRBJ1-4, with unresolved D. Germline V lookup: CDR1 SNHLY, CDR2 FYNNEI. The V and J ends lost 8 bases and 6 bases respectively, with 16 bases between them. The CDR3 length is 14 residues. In DNA form, the CDR3 reads TGTGCCAGCCGACTTGGGTATTATGATGAAAAACTGTTTTTT. Protein: CASRLGYYDEKLFF. The full variable domain, in which reference TRBV2 and TRBJ1-4 provide the parts outside the CDR3, is EPEVTQTPSHQVTQMGQEVILRCVPISNHLYFYWYRQILGQKVEFLVSFYNNEISEKSEIFDDQFSVERPDGSNFTLKIRSTKLEDSAMYFCASRLGYYDEKLFFGSGTQLSVL.

This clonotype came up many times. This sequence joins TRBV28 and TRBJ1-5, with D maybe TRBD1 (5 bases). V lost 6 bases, J lost 0 bases, and 21 bases lay in between. CDR1 is MDHEN, CDR2 SYDVKM, per germline. CDR3 size: 18 residues. For the CDR3, the DNA is TGTGCCAGCAGATTGAGACAGACGGGCGATTATAGCAATCAGCCCCAGCATTTT. It codes for CASRLRQTGDYSNQPQHF.

The chain has TRBV7-8 and TRBJ2-7; TRBD1 agrees at 8 bases. This CDR3 has 17 amino acids. CDR1 is SGHVS and CDR2 is FQNEAQ in the germline V gene. Germline trimming cut 0 bases from V and 1 base from J; bases unmatched to any gene: 8. The CDR3 DNA is TGTGCCAGCAGCTTAGCAAGGATGGGACAGGCATCCTACGAGCAGTACTTC. Amino acid sequence: CASSLARMGQASYEQYF.

The sample holds many counts of this clonotype. V usage is TRBV12-3 or TRBV12-4 and J usage is TRBJ2-7; TRBD1 is a possible D gene (5 bases). With 4 bases removed from V and 2 bases from J, the gap between germline ends came to 9 bases. CDR3 length equals 13 residues. The CDR3 nucleotides are TGTGCCAGCAGTTGGCAGGGCACCTACGAGCAGTACTTC. It specifies CASSWQGTYEQYF.

This clonotype came up many times. The chain carries TRBV5-6 and TRBJ2-7, with a weak D call TRBD1 (6 bases). In germline, CDR1 is SGHDT, CDR2 YYEEEE. There are 15 residues in the CDR3. Deletions cut 2 bases from V and 2 bases from J, with 14 bases between. The CDR3 loop reads CASSFQGTQPYEQYF. The CDR3 DNA is TGTGCCAGCAGCTTCCAGGGGACGCAGCCCTACGAGCAGTACTTC.

This clonotype appeared a few times. V gene TRBV5-1 combines with J gene TRBJ2-7, with D unclear. The V gene's germline CDR1 is SGHRS and CDR2 YFSETQ. Trimming took 3 bases from V and 3 from J, leaving 16 bases between them. The CDR3 has 15 amino acids. In nucleotides, the CDR3 is TGCGCCAGCAGCTGGAAAGGGCTACGCCTCTACGAGCAGTACTTC. It translates to CASSWKGLRLYEQYF.

This clonotype was seen only a few times. V usage is TRBV6-2 or TRBV6-3 and J usage is TRBJ2-3, with 9 positions matching TRBD1. V was clipped by 1 base and J by 4 bases; unmatched bases: 9. Germline-derived CDR1 and CDR2 are MNHEY and SVGEGT. The CDR3 length is 17 residues. CDR3 nucleotide sequence: TGTGCCAGCAGTTACTGGGTTCTGGACAGGGGTTCAGATACGCAGTATTTT. Its translation is CASSYWVLDRGSDTQYF.

The gene calls are TRBV28 and TRBJ2-7; D is ambiguous. Trimming cost V 4 bases and J 0 bases, with 7 bases left between them. Per germline, CDR1 MDHEN and CDR2 SYDVKM. The CDR3 has 13 residues. The CDR3 here is CASSSYSSYEQYF. Written as DNA, the CDR3 is TGTGCCAGCAGTTCGTACAGCTCCTACGAGCAGTACTTC.

This clonotype was found many times. The rearrangement joins TRBV12-3 or TRBV12-4 to TRBJ2-6; no definite D call. This CDR3 spans 15 amino acids. V lost 6 bases and J lost 2, with 11 bases in between. CDR3 DNA: TGTGCCAGCAGGAACGGGCGACCTGGGGCCAACGTCCTGACTTTC. Translated: CASRNGRPGANVLTF.

There are a few counts of this clonotype. The V gene is TRBV28, the J gene TRBJ1-1; 7 positions match TRBD1. The germline gives CDR1 MDHEN, CDR2 SYDVKM. There are 14 residues in the CDR3. V lost 5 bases to trimming and J lost 6 bases; unmatched junction nucleotides: 9. Written as DNA, the CDR3 is TGTGCCAGCAGTCCGACAGGGAGGTTGGCTGAAGCTTTCTTT. Encoded protein: CASSPTGRLAEAFF.